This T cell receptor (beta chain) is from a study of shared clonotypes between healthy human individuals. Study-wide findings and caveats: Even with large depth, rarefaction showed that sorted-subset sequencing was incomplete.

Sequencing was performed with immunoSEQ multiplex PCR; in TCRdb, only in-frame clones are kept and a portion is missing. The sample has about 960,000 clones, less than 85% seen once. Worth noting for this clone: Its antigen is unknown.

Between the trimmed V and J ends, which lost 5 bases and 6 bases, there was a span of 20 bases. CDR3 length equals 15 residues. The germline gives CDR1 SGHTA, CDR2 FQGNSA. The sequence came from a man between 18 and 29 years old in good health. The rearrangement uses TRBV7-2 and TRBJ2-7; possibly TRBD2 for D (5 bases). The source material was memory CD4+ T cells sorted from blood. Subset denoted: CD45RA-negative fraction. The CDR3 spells CASSPTGWANGEQYF. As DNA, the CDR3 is TGTGCCAGCAGCCCGACGGGATGGGCCAACGGCGAGCAGTACTTC.